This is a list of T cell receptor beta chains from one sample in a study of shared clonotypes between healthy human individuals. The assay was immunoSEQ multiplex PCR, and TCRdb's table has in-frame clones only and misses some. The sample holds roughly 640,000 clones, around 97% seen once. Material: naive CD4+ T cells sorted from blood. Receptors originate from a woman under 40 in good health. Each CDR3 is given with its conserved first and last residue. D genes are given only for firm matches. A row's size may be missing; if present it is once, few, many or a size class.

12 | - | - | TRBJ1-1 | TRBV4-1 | TGCGCCAGCAGCCAAGATCCCACTGAAGCTTTCTTT | CASSQDPTEAFF
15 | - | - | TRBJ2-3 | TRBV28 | TGTGCCAGCAGTTTAGGGGAGTTTAGGACAGATACGCAGTATTTT | CASSLGEFRTDTQYF
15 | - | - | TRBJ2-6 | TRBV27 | TGTGCCAGCGGTTCCGGCAGATCTGGGGCCAACGTCCTGACTTTC | CASGSGRSGANVLTF
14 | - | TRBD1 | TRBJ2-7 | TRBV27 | TGTGCCAGCAGTTTGGACAGGGCCTACGATGAGCAGTACTTC | CASSLDRAYDEQYF
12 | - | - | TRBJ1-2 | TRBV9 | TGTGCCAGCAGCACAGGGCGAGGTGGCTACACCTTC | CASSTGRGGYTF
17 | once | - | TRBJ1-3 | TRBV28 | TGTGCCAGCAGTCCACCTTCAAGAGTCTCTACTGGAAACACCATATATTTT | CASSPPSRVSTGNTIYF
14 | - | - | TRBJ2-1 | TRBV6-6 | TGTGCCACCTCAGGGGGGGGAACCTACAATGAGCAGTTCTTC | CATSGGGTYNEQFF
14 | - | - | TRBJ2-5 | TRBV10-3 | TGTGCCATCAGGAAAGAGGGGGACATGGAGACCCAGTACTTC | CAIRKEGDMETQYF
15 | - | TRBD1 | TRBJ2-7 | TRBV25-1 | TGTGCCAGCAGTCTCCCGGGGGACAGGGCCTACGAGCAGTACTTC | CASSLPGDRAYEQYF
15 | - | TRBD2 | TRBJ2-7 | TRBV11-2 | TGTGCCAGCAGCTTAGCGGGAGGGCTTTATAACGAGCAGTACTTC | CASSLAGGLYNEQYF
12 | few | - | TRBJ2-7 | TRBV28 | TGTGCCAGCAGTTTACATCCCTACGAGCAGTACTTC | CASSLHPYEQYF
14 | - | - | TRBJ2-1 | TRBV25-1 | TGTGCCAGCAGTGAATCTGGGCGGGGGCAGGGACAGTTCTTC | CASSESGRGQGQFF
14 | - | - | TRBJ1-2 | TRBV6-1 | TGTGCCAGCAGCGAAACGGGGGTAGGAGGGGGCTACACCTTC | CASSETGVGGGYTF
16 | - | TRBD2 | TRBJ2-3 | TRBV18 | TGTGCCAGCTCACCAGGTGCGGGACTAGCAGAAGATACGCAGTATTTT | CASSPGAGLAEDTQYF
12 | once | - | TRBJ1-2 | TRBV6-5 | TGTGCCAGCAGTTACTCGAACTATGGCTACACCTTC | CASSYSNYGYTF
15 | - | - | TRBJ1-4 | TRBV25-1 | TGTGCCAGCAGTGGCCAGGGCACAAAGGGGGAAAAACTGTTTTTT | CASSGQGTKGEKLFF
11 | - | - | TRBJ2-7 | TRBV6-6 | TGTGCCAGCAGTTCTCCCCTCGAGCAGTACTTC | CASSSPLEQYF
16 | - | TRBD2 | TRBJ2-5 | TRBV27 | TGTGCCAGCAGTTTAGGACTAGCGGGAGACCAAGAGACCCAGTACTTC | CASSLGLAGDQETQYF
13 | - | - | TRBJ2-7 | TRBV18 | TGTGCCAGCTCACCCCTAAGCCTTTACGAGCAGTACTTC | CASSPLSLYEQYF
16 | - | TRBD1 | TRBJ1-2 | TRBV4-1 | TGCGCCAGCAGCCTTGAGGACAGGCCAGAATCGGGTGGCTACACCTTC | CASSLEDRPESGGYTF
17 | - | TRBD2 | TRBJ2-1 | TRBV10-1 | TGCGCCAGCAGTGAGGGACTAGCAGCGAGCTCCTACAATGAGCAGTTCTTC | CASSEGLAASSYNEQFF
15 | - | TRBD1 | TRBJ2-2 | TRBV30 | TGTGCCTGGAACCTCGGGACAGGGCAAACCGGGGAGCTGTTTTTT | CAWNLGTGQTGELFF
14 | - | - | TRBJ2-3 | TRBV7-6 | TGTGCCAGCAGCCGCGGTTTCTCCACAGATACGCAGTATTTT | CASSRGFSTDTQYF
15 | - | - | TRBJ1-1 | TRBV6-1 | TGTGCCAGCAGACGGACAGAAACCATGAACACTGAAGCTTTCTTT | CASRRTETMNTEAFF
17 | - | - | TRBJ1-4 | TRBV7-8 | TGTGCCAGCAGCTTAAGTAATTGGGGGGTCCCTAATGAAAAACTGTTTTTT | CASSLSNWGVPNEKLFF